These 2 T cell receptor beta chains came from one sample sequenced in a study of T cells expressing NK-cell markers. TCRdb processed the 5' RACE reads again and assigns one entry to each CDR3 protein, with no DNA. The sample has 250,000 to 300,000 distinct CDR3 sequences, and its top ten clones hold approximately 0.39%. The specimen sequenced was blood T cells: a sorted CD56 or NKG2C T cell subset, CD4+ or CD8+ T cells, or bulk PBMC T cells (not recorded which). The receptors here all came from a man aged 18 to 29 in good health.

The rearrangement joins TRBV4-3 to TRBJ2-5. This CDR3 has 14 residues. Germline assignment: CDR1 LGHNA and CDR2 YSLEER. Here the CDR3 reads CASSQDRSQETQYF.

The chain recombines TRBV5-5 with TRBJ1-1; TCRdb's D call, TRBD1, is unchecked because there is no DNA. The CDR3 length is 13 residues. Germline V gene data show CDR1 as SGHKS and CDR2 as YYEKEE (reference sequence). The CDR3 protein is CASSFPGRTEAFF.